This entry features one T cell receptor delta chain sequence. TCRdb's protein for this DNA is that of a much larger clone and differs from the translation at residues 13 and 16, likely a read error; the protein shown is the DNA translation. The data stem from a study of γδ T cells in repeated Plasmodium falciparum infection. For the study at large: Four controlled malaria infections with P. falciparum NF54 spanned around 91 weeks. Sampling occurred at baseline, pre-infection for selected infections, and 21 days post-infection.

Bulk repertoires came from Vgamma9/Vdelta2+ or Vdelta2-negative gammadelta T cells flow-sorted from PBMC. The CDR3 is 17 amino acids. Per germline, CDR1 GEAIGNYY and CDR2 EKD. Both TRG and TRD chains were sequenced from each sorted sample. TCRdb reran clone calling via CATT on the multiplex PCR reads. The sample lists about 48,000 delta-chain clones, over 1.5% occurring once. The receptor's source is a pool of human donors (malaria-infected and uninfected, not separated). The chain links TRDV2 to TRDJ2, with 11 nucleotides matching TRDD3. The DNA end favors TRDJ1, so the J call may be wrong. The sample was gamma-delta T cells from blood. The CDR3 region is CACDVDWGIRLTEQLIF. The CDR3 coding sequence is TGTGCCTGTGACGTCGACTGGGGGATAAGGTTGACAGAACAACTCATCTTT.